This T cell receptor beta chain comes out of a study of shared T cell receptors in the human thymus. Germline values: CDR1 LGHNT, CDR2 FRNRAP. The J segment lost 6 bases and the V segment lost 6 bases, leaving 9 bases of the junction unmatched. This CDR3 comprises 16 residues. Clones were sequenced by immunoSEQ multiplex PCR, and TCRdb holds only the in-frame ones, with some missing. The table includes approximately 580,000 clones, approximately 80% detected once. The same specimen was also included in a second study, on human thymus T cells. That work states: Donation came from healthy Finnish infants having corrective surgery for congenital heart defects. The thymus tissue came from resections taken during corrective heart surgery. There appeared to be biased usage of V and J genes in thymic and blood repertoires. Reports from related research described highly overlapping thymic repertoires among unrelated individuals.

This chain links TRBV12-5 with TRBJ2-3, with TRBD2 matching 13 bases. The source is a boy less than two years old with a congenital heart defect. Sequenced material: thymocytes. The CDR3 coding sequence is TGTGCTAGTGGCTTTATGACTAGCGGGAGGACGGATACGCAGTATTTT. As protein: CASGFMTSGRTDTQYF.